The subject of this entry is one T cell receptor beta chain. This clonotype turned up a few times. Its recognized antigen is unknown. The sample holds no much larger clone one base away, and base qualities are not on file. Systemically healthy Caucasian individuals from Russia, roughly 40 in total and aged about 6 to 100 years, were included as donors. Each donor gave ten milliliters of peripheral blood, drawn into EDTA-treated Vacutainer tubes. PBMCs were isolated by Ficoll-Paque density-gradient centrifugation, with at least 7 million obtained per sample. Total RNA, at least 5.5 micrograms per sample, was extracted from PBMCs with Trizol reagent. Naive CD45RAhigh/CD27high T cell percentages were measured by flow cytometry on a PBMC aliquot from every donor. This record belongs to a study of blood T cells in healthy people across ages (dated by TCRdb to about 2015). Turning to the overall study: Template switching captured roughly one uniquely barcoded TCR beta cDNA molecule per two T cells in model experiments. Donors were grouped into four age groups: young (average roughly 17 years), middle-aged (around 39), aged (about 60) and long-lived (about 90). Using the same blood draw, the study looked at two additional independent replicas of 1 million unique cDNA reads for two donors, one aged 18 to 30 and the other aged 80 or older. Donors of different ages were randomly distributed across sequencing lanes to avoid experimental bias. Age-related changes in TCR beta repertoire diversity were measured in the study by deep sequencing normalized with unique cDNA molecular identifiers. Here is what the overall study found, with its caveats: Because donor CMV infection status was unknown, age-related changes in expanded clonotypes were potentially confounded. As age increased, observed TCR beta diversity per million T cells dropped in a roughly linear way, and a significant reduction was already evident by age about 40. Estimates of total diversity from one million sequenced T cells were regarded as lower bounds and underestimates. Because profiling used bulk unsorted PBMCs, naive and antigen-experienced compartments could not be compared conclusively. Observed TCR beta diversity correlated strongly with the percentage of naive T cells measured by flow cytometry. Compared with the aged group, more naive CD4+ T cells, fewer expanded clones and increased TCR diversity were shown by the long-lived group, suggesting age selection.

The CDR3 runs 16 amino acids, cysteine and phenylalanine included. CDR3 DNA is the only sequence kept; it has 48 bases, read in frame from the first base. For this chain, trimming is 6 bases at the V end and 0 bases at the J end, and the number of junction bases without a gene match is 6. The germline V gene encodes CDR1 DFQATT and CDR2 SNEGSKA (reference sequence). The library was obtained by 5' RACE. The sequencer was an Illumina HiSeq 2500. A second about 7 to 11 cycle PCR used a sample-barcoded 5' primer and a J-beta primer mix. A unique molecular identifier was introduced onto each TCR beta cDNA molecule by a template-switch 5' adaptor carrying 12 random nucleotides. Each sample yielded at least 2.5 million CDR3-containing paired-end reads. All of the RNA was converted into first-strand cDNA using the Mint cDNA synthesis kit, with a TRBC-specific oligonucleotide serving as the primer. Following uracil-DNA glycosylase treatment, all cDNA underwent a first 18-cycle PCR with the universal primers M1SS and BC2_uni_R. The authors' analysis ran thus. Normalization of each sample was performed by random selection of 1 million high-quality reads, each carrying a distinct molecular identifier. Instead of being binned into consensus sequences, reads with shared molecular identifiers were discarded. MiTCR, run with a Q25 quality threshold and the strictest error-elimination algorithm, handled CDR3 identification, clonotype clustering and error correction. A nonparametric unseen species model with Euler transformation was used to estimate lower-bound total TCR beta diversity. TCRdb passed the public sequencing reads through fastp at Q25 and MiXCR, retaining productive beta sequences. For every CDR3 protein sequence, its rows merge into one entry that carries the most common genes and DNA. TCRdb, rather than the study authors, made the V and J calls. Counted in this sample were 1.5 million or so distinct CDR3 sequences; approximately 38% of them appeared once. Approximately 7.9% of the sample comes from the top ten.

Here the chain combines TRBV20-1 and TRBJ2-3, and 13 bases in between align with TRBD2. The specimen sequenced was blood. The clonotype comes from a woman under 30 in good health. The CDR3 in this case is CSARGLAGTSTDTQYF. The nucleotides read TGCAGTGCAAGGGGACTAGCGGGGACGAGCACAGATACGCAGTATTTT.